The 28 T cell receptor beta chains in this list originate from one sample, sequenced in a study of identical twins. TCRdb reanalysed the 5' RACE reads using MiXCR and keeps one entry per CDR3 protein. The profile shows some 590,000 distinct CDR3 sequences, approximately 10% of them singletons. This sample also appeared in a second study, on yellow fever vaccine responses in identical twins.

The sequenced sample was PBMCs. These receptors originate from a woman aged 18-29 years in good health.

The chain recombines TRBV7-2 with TRBJ2-7; TRBD2 matches at 10 bases. The CDR3 consists of 17 residues. From germline, CDR1 is SGHTA and CDR2 FQGNSA. V shed 5 bases, J shed 0 bases, and the junction held 10 bases outside the gene matches. CDR3 residues: CASSPMTSGPSSYEQYF. The DNA for the CDR3 is TGTGCCAGCAGCCCTATGACTAGCGGGCCTAGCTCCTACGAGCAGTACTTC.

The table lists this clonotype with a few counts. The chain joins TRBV6-2 or TRBV6-3 to TRBJ2-7; TRBD2 matches at 8 bases. The trim removed 2 bases at V and 4 bases at J, leaving 13 bases unmatched. Germline V gene data show CDR1 as MNHEY and CDR2 as SVGEGT. The CDR3 is 17 amino acids. CDR3 residues: CASSYPPTGLGPYEQYF. The CDR3 nucleotides are TGTGCCAGCAGTTACCCGCCTACGGGACTAGGTCCTTACGAGCAGTACTTC.

This clonotype was detected ten times or more. The V gene is TRBV29-1, the J gene TRBJ2-7; TRBD2 might be the D (5 bases). Germline-derived CDR1 and CDR2 are SQVTM and ANQGSEA. The length of the CDR3 is 12 residues. Trimming left V 4 bases short and J 6 bases short, with 13 bases between. This CDR3 reads CSVVVSEGEQYF. CDR3 in DNA: TGCAGCGTTGTAGTTAGTGAGGGCGAGCAGTACTTC.

In this sample, this clonotype turned up a few times. V usage is TRBV25-1 and J usage is TRBJ2-5; 7 nucleotides match TRBD1. Trimming removed 6 bases from V and 2 bases from J; junction bases left unmatched: 9. Germline V lookup: CDR1 MGHDK, CDR2 SYGVNS. This CDR3 has 15 amino acids. For the CDR3, the DNA is TGTGCCAGCAGACCATATGGGACAGATCAAGAGACCCAGTACTTC. This encodes CASRPYGTDQETQYF.

The sample holds many counts of this clonotype. V is TRBV24-1 and J is TRBJ2-3, with D tentatively TRBD1 or TRBD2 (5 bases each). V was pared by 4 bases and J by 1 base, with 8 bases between. This CDR3 spans 14 amino acids. The germline CDR1 and CDR2 sequences are KGHDR and SFDVKD. Here the CDR3 reads CATSEPGRTDTQYF. Here the CDR3 DNA reads TGTGCCACCAGTGAACCGGGACGCACAGATACGCAGTATTTT.

This clonotype was detected ten times or more. J is TRBJ2-7 and V is TRBV2, with 10 bases fitting TRBD2. Germline V gene sequence: CDR1 SNHLY, CDR2 FYNNEI. This CDR3 spans 16 amino acids. J lost 1 base, V lost 7 bases, and 10 bases had no gene match. DNA of the CDR3: TGTGCCAGCAAGGTAGCGGGGGGCCACCTGTCCTACGAGCAGTACTTC. Translating it yields CASKVAGGHLSYEQYF.

The rearrangement links TRBV6-1 to TRBJ2-4; D possibly matches TRBD1 or TRBD2 (6 bases each). Germline-derived CDR1 and CDR2 are MNHNS and SASEGT. The CDR3 has 17 residues. Trimming left V 2 bases short and J 0 bases short, with 14 bases between. DNA for the CDR3: TGTGCCAGCAGTGAAAAAATACAGGGACTAGCCAAAAACATTCAGTACTTC. It specifies CASSEKIQGLAKNIQYF.

This clonotype has ten or more counts. The chain has TRBV11-2 and TRBJ2-7, with D possibly TRBD2 on 5 matching bases. The V end was cut by 4 bases, the J end by 2 bases, with 12 bases between. This CDR3 spans 14 amino acids. Germline V gene data show CDR1 as SGHAT and CDR2 as FQNNGV. Written as DNA, the CDR3 is TGTGCCAGCAGCTCGTTAGCGACTACCTACGAGCAGTACTTC. Its translation is CASSSLATTYEQYF. The whole variable domain, remainder taken from reference TRBV11-2 and TRBJ2-7, is EAGVAQSPRYKIIEKRQSVAFWCNPISGHATLYWYQQILGQGPKLLIQFQNNGVVDDSQLPKDRFSAERLKGVDSTLKIQPAKLEDSAVYLCASSSLATTYEQYFGPGTRLTVT.

This clonotype was seen ten or more times. V and J are TRBV3-1 and TRBJ2-3; 9 nucleotides line up with TRBD2. Germline V gene sequence: CDR1 LGHDT, CDR2 YNNKEL (reference sequence). J gave up 2 bases and V 0 bases, and 6 bases lay outside the gene matches. The CDR3 runs to 17 residues. CDR3 nucleotides: TGTGCCAGCAGCCAAGATGTAGCGGGGGACCTCACAGATACGCAGTATTTT. It is translated as CASSQDVAGDLTDTQYF.

The rearrangement joins TRBV7-2 to TRBJ2-5, with D possibly being TRBD2 (6 bases). The germline V gene encodes CDR1 SGHTA and CDR2 FQGNSA. V was cut by 5 bases and J by 10 bases, with 11 bases left in between. The CDR3 totals 11 residues. CDR3 residues: CASSLGLVQYF. The CDR3 DNA follows: TGTGCCAGCAGCCTGGGACTTGTCCAGTACTTC. Looking up the rest from reference TRBV7-2 and TRBJ2-5 gives the full variable domain: GAGVSQSPSNKVTEKGKDVELRCDPISGHTALYWYRQSLGQGLEFLIYFQGNSAPDKSGLPSDRFSAERTGGSVSTLTIQRTQQEDSAVYLCASSLGLVQYFGPGTRLLVL.

The gene calls are TRBV7-9 and TRBJ2-7, with TRBD1 as a possible D gene (6 bases). The CDR3 is made up of 14 amino acids. V was shortened by 2 bases and J by 2 bases, with 10 bases between the two germline ends. CDR1 and CDR2 from the germline V gene are SEHNR and FQNEAQ (reference sequence). CDR3 region: CASSLTRDTYEQYF. CDR3 coding DNA: TGTGCCAGCAGCTTAACCCGGGACACCTACGAGCAGTACTTC.

This clonotype showed up many times. The chain combines TRBV12-3 or TRBV12-4 with TRBJ1-4; D may be TRBD1 (6 bases). V was cut by 6 bases and J by 6 bases, with 14 bases left in between. CDR3 size: 14 residues. The CDR3 nucleotides are TGTGCCAGCAGCAACGCAGGGGTATATGAAAAACTGTTTTTT. Protein sequence: CASSNAGVYEKLFF.

At least ten counts were recorded for this clonotype. The chain uses TRBV12-3 or TRBV12-4 and TRBJ2-2, with no clear D. The CDR3 extends over 14 amino acids. V was clipped by 6 bases and J by 6 bases, with 14 bases between them. The CDR3 bases are TGTGCCAGCAGGGATCAACGGGTGGCCGGGGAGCTGTTTTTT. Protein product: CASRDQRVAGELFF.

Only a few counts were recorded for this clonotype. The V call is TRBV20-1, the J call TRBJ2-7, with 9 bases that match TRBD2. Germline assignment: CDR1 DFQATT and CDR2 SNEGSKA (reference sequence). The J segment lost 4 bases and the V segment lost 6 bases, leaving 16 bases of the junction unmatched. CDR3 length: 16 amino acids. The CDR3 region has the DNA TGCAGTGCCCGGCCGGCGGGAGGGTACCCTGGGTACGAGCAGTACTTC. Its protein is CSARPAGGYPGYEQYF.

The chain combines TRBV7-9 with TRBJ2-7; D is unresolved. CDR3 size: 15 residues. The V end lost 5 bases, the J end lost 4 bases, and 18 bases lay between the germline ends. Germline V gives CDR1 SEHNR, CDR2 FQNEAQ (reference sequence). CDR3 residues: CASSQDGLSVYEQYF. CDR3 nucleotides: TGTGCCAGCAGCCAAGACGGGTTATCGGTGTACGAGCAGTACTTC.

This clonotype was detected ten times or more. The chain recombines TRBV7-9 with TRBJ1-1; TRBD1 agrees at 7 bases. The CDR3 runs 15 residues. Germline lookup yields CDR1 SEHNR and CDR2 FQNEAQ (reference sequence). V dropped 1 base and J dropped 3; count of bases not matched to a gene: 5. The CDR3 DNA follows: TGTGCCAGCAGCTTAGGGTTCCAGGGGGACACTGAAGCTTTCTTT. Protein sequence: CASSLGFQGDTEAFF.

The genes are TRBV6-1 and TRBJ2-3; tentative D call: TRBD1 (6 bases). Germline assignment: CDR1 MNHNS and CDR2 SASEGT. Trimming took 7 bases from V and 2 from J, leaving 13 bases between them. CDR3 length: 14 residues. CDR3 sequence: CASNRDIYTDTQYF. The CDR3 nucleotides read TGTGCCAGCAACAGGGACATTTACACAGATACGCAGTATTTT.

This clonotype was found many times. V gene TRBV5-1 combines with J gene TRBJ2-5; D not resolved. Trimming took 3 bases from V and 1 from J, leaving 10 bases between them. The V gene's germline CDR1 is SGHRS and CDR2 YFSETQ. The CDR3 consists of 14 residues. The CDR3 region is CASSSTLTQETQYF. The CDR3 DNA sequence: TGCGCCAGCAGCTCGACACTGACCCAAGAGACCCAGTACTTC.

This rearrangement joins TRBV7-2 to TRBJ2-3, with D tentatively TRBD1 (6 bases). Per germline, CDR1 SGHTA and CDR2 FQGNSA. This CDR3 has 15 residues. The V and J ends lost 1 base and 4 bases respectively, with 12 bases between them. The CDR3 loop is CASSLGGLGSDTQYF. The DNA for the CDR3 is TGTGCCAGCAGCTTAGGGGGGCTAGGGTCAGATACGCAGTATTTT. Looking up the rest from reference TRBV7-2 and TRBJ2-3 gives the full variable domain: GAGVSQSPSNKVTEKGKDVELRCDPISGHTALYWYRQSLGQGLEFLIYFQGNSAPDKSGLPSDRFSAERTGGSVSTLTIQRTQQEDSAVYLCASSLGGLGSDTQYFGPGTRLTVL.

The chain links TRBV20-1 to TRBJ1-2, with TRBD1 matching over 8 bases. Germline values: CDR1 DFQATT, CDR2 SNEGSKA (reference sequence). V shed 6 bases and J 2 bases; nucleotides not matched to a gene: 11. This CDR3 comprises 15 residues. The chain's CDR3 is CSALVQRQGNYGYTF. CDR3 sequence (DNA): TGCAGTGCCCTCGTTCAGAGACAGGGGAACTATGGCTACACCTTC.

The J gene is TRBJ2-7, the V gene TRBV28, with no clear D. V gave up 7 bases and J gave up 7 bases, with 11 bases separating them. Germline CDR1 and CDR2: MDHEN and SYDVKM. This CDR3 has 11 residues. The CDR3 here is CASNFKWEQYF. The CDR3 DNA is TGTGCCAGCAATTTCAAGTGGGAGCAGTACTTC. The whole variable domain, filled in from reference TRBV28 and TRBJ2-7, reads DVKVTQSSRYLVKRTGEKVFLECVQDMDHENMFWYRQDPGLGLRLIYFSYDVKMKEKGDIPEGYSVSREKKERFSLILESASTNQTSMYLCASNFKWEQYFGPGTRLTVT.

The chain employs TRBV11-2 and TRBJ2-3, with 13 bases aligning to TRBD2. CDR1 and CDR2 (germline): SGHAT, FQNNGV. The CDR3 loop spans 19 amino acids. After removal of 2 bases from V and 3 bases from J, the junction contained 11 bases not matched to a gene. The CDR3 is CASSLWILAGGLDTDTQYF. In DNA form, the CDR3 reads TGTGCCAGCAGCTTATGGATACTAGCGGGGGGGCTGGATACAGATACGCAGTATTTT. Full variable domain (remainder filled in from reference TRBV11-2 and TRBJ2-3): EAGVAQSPRYKIIEKRQSVAFWCNPISGHATLYWYQQILGQGPKLLIQFQNNGVVDDSQLPKDRFSAERLKGVDSTLKIQPAKLEDSAVYLCASSLWILAGGLDTDTQYFGPGTRLTVL.

Ten or more counts support this clonotype. This chain joins TRBV5-1 and TRBJ2-4, with 7 bases that match TRBD2. Germline V gene lookup returns CDR1 SGHRS and CDR2 YFSETQ. V dropped 0 bases and J dropped 8; count of bases not matched to a gene: 8. CDR3 length: 15 residues. The CDR3 region is CASSLGLGGPYIQYF. CDR3 in DNA: TGCGCCAGCAGCTTGGGTCTGGGAGGGCCCTACATTCAGTACTTC.

This clonotype was counted only a few times. The chain is built from TRBV20-1 and TRBJ2-3; D remains unclear. The V and J ends lost 3 bases and 1 base respectively, with 11 bases between them. The germline V gene encodes CDR1 DFQATT and CDR2 SNEGSKA (reference sequence). The CDR3 has 14 amino acids. The DNA of the CDR3 is TGCAGTGCTAGTAGCAGAAACCGCACAGATACGCAGTATTTT. Its protein is CSASSRNRTDTQYF.

This clonotype has ten or more counts. V usage is TRBV11-2 and J usage is TRBJ2-2; D perhaps matches TRBD1 (6 bases). The V end lost 5 bases, the J end lost 4 bases, and 17 bases lay between the germline ends. This CDR3 is 16 amino acids long. The V gene's germline CDR1 is SGHAT and CDR2 FQNNGV. The CDR3 bases are TGTGCCAGCAGCCCCCTTTTAGGGGGTGCCACCGGGGAGCTGTTTTTT. Residues: CASSPLLGGATGELFF.

This clonotype was picked up a small number of times. The V and J genes are TRBV10-1 and TRBJ2-2; D unclear. The CDR3 covers 15 residues. The V and J ends lost 3 bases and 2 bases respectively, with 10 bases between them. Germline lookup yields CDR1 WNHNN and CDR2 SYGVQD (reference sequence). The CDR3 coding sequence is TGCGCCAGCAGTGACCGTAACAAAAACACCGGGGAGCTGTTTTTT. Encoded protein: CASSDRNKNTGELFF.

V gene TRBV27 combines with J gene TRBJ2-2; D possibly corresponds to TRBD2 (5 bases). Trimming left V 3 bases short and J 2 bases short, with 7 bases between. The CDR3 has 14 residues. CDR1 is MNHEY, CDR2 SMNVEV, per germline (reference sequence). The DNA of the CDR3 is TGTGCCAGCAGTTTTGAGGGAAACACCGGGGAGCTGTTTTTT. Protein product: CASSFEGNTGELFF.

The chain joins TRBV5-1 to TRBJ2-7; 7 bases agree with TRBD1. Looked up from germline, CDR1 is SGHRS and CDR2 is YFSETQ. CDR3 size: 16 residues. Unmatched junction bases numbered 9, after V lost 0 bases and J lost 3 bases. CDR3 loop: CASSLALDRADYEQYF. The CDR3 coding sequence is TGCGCCAGCAGCTTGGCGTTAGACAGGGCGGACTACGAGCAGTACTTC.